Following are 26 T cell receptor beta chains from one sample sequenced in a study of blood T cells in healthy people across ages. The use of a sample-barcoded 5' primer and a J-beta primer mix characterized a second PCR of roughly 6 to 11 cycles. From the 5' RACE reads, TCRdb called clonotypes with MiXCR, one entry per CDR3 protein. The sample holds about 780,000 distinct CDR3 sequences, about 45% seen once. The sequencing input was blood. The receptors were gathered from an older man in good health.

This chain joins TRBV30 and TRBJ2-7; D may correspond to TRBD1 or TRBD2 (5 bases each). This CDR3 comprises 14 residues. The V end was cut by 2 bases, the J end by 5 bases, with 16 bases between. Germline V lookup: CDR1 GTSNPN, CDR2 SVGIG (reference sequence). The CDR3 nucleotides are TGTGCCTGGAGTCAGAACCTACGGGGCCACGAGCAGTACTTC. It encodes CAWSQNLRGHEQYF.

This clonotype was counted once. This rearrangement joins TRBV5-1 to TRBJ2-2; 7 nucleotides match TRBD1. V was pared by 0 bases and J by 4 bases, with 3 bases of the junction left unmatched. The CDR3 has 15 amino acids. Germline assignment: CDR1 SGHRS and CDR2 YFSETQ. The CDR3 nucleotides read TGCGCCAGCAGCTTGGGGGACAGCAGCACCGGGGAGCTGTTTTTT. This codes for CASSLGDSSTGELFF.

The rearrangement links TRBV7-2 to TRBJ2-3, with 7 bases identical to TRBD2. The J segment lost 6 bases and the V segment lost 4 bases, leaving 13 bases of the junction unmatched. The CDR3 has 16 residues. Germline CDR1 and CDR2: SGHTA and FQGNSA. The DNA for the CDR3 is TGTGCCAGCAGCTCTAGTCTGGCGGGAGCGGCCGATACGCAGTATTTT. Its protein is CASSSSLAGAADTQYF.

The V and J genes are TRBV10-3 and TRBJ2-1; D possibly corresponds to TRBD1 (6 bases). Looked up from germline, CDR1 is ENHRY and CDR2 is SYGVKD. Trimming took 10 bases from V and 9 from J, leaving 13 bases between them. This CDR3 is 11 amino acids long. For the CDR3, the DNA is TGTGCCAGTATGACAGGTGTTGAGCAGTTCTTC. It specifies CASMTGVEQFF.

V usage is TRBV20-1 and J usage is TRBJ1-6, with a tentative D call TRBD1 (5 bases). From germline, CDR1 is DFQATT and CDR2 SNEGSKA (reference sequence). The CDR3 consists of 16 residues. Deletions cut 3 bases from V and 0 bases from J, with 12 bases between. In DNA form, the CDR3 reads TGCAGTGCTAGCGCAGGGATCGGCTCCTATAATTCACCCCTCCACTTT. Its translation: CSASAGIGSYNSPLHF.

The chain carries TRBV25-1 and TRBJ1-4, with TRBD1 matching 7 bases. CDR1 is MGHDK, CDR2 SYGVNS, per germline. The CDR3 is 16 amino acids. V shed 3 bases and J 3 bases; nucleotides not matched to a gene: 7. As DNA, the CDR3 is TGTGCCAGCAGTGATCCAACCGGGACAGCTAATGAAAAACTGTTTTTT. Its translation: CASSDPTGTANEKLFF.

V is TRBV9 and J is TRBJ1-1, with 9 bases identical to TRBD1. From germline, CDR1 is SGDLS and CDR2 YYNGEE. The J segment lost 6 bases and the V segment lost 0 bases, leaving 9 bases of the junction unmatched. This CDR3 region has 16 residues. CDR3: CASSVAPTGGRAEAFF. As DNA, the CDR3 is TGTGCCAGCAGCGTAGCCCCGACAGGGGGAAGGGCTGAAGCTTTCTTT.

This clonotype was observed a few times. J is TRBJ2-5 and V is TRBV6-5; D uncertain. Between the trimmed V and J ends, which lost 5 bases and 4 bases, there was a span of 11 bases. CDR3 size: 13 residues. CDR1 and CDR2 from the germline V gene are MNHEY and SVGAGI. The CDR3 DNA reads as TGTGCCAGCAGTCGTCCTTGGGGAGAGACCCAGTACTTC. Its protein is CASSRPWGETQYF.

In its sample, this clonotype was seen a few times. This chain joins TRBV3-1 and TRBJ2-5; D unclear. The DNA end lines up better with TRBJ2-7; the J call may be wrong. CDR3 length: 15 residues. The V gene's germline CDR1 is LGHDT and CDR2 YNNKEL (reference sequence). In nucleotides, the CDR3 is TGTGCCAGCAGCGCACAAGGTCTAGGGTTATCCGAGCAGTACTTC. This encodes CASSAQGLGLSEQYF.

Only a few counts were recorded for this clonotype. The genes are TRBV7-2 and TRBJ2-7; 8 nucleotides agree with TRBD2. Germline loops: CDR1 SGHTA, CDR2 FQGNSA. Trimming at V came to 5 bases and at J to 10 bases, leaving 22 bases not matched to a gene. The CDR3 sequence is 17 residues long. CDR3 residues: CASSAAYSSGRRDPQYF. The DNA for the CDR3 is TGTGCCAGCAGCGCCGCCTATTCCAGCGGGAGAAGAGACCCCCAGTACTTC.

This rearrangement joins TRBV6-1 to TRBJ2-1, with D tentatively TRBD2 (5 bases). The germline CDR1 and CDR2 sequences are MNHNS and SASEGT. With 7 bases removed from V and 9 bases from J, the gap between germline ends came to 19 bases. The CDR3 has 14 amino acids. In DNA form, the CDR3 reads TGTGCCAGCACCCAAGGGAGTTCCGGTGGTGAGCAGTTCTTC. Translated, it gives CASTQGSSGGEQFF.

The genes are TRBV29-1 and TRBJ1-2; D is unresolved. Germline V gene sequence: CDR1 SQVTM, CDR2 ANQGSEA. This CDR3 contains 15 residues. The V end lost 1 base, the J end lost 4 bases, and 16 bases lay between the germline ends. The CDR3: CSVEATAIQGYGYTF. In DNA, the CDR3 is TGCAGCGTTGAAGCCACAGCAATACAAGGCTATGGCTACACCTTC.

V usage is TRBV5-1 and J usage is TRBJ2-3; D not resolved. The V end was cut by 1 base, the J end by 11 bases, with 8 bases between. CDR1 is SGHRS and CDR2 is YFSETQ in the germline V gene. This CDR3 has 11 amino acids. For the CDR3, the DNA is TGCGCCAGCAGCTTGTGGTTCGTGCAGTATTTT. This codes for CASSLWFVQYF. Drawing the rest from reference TRBV5-1 and TRBJ2-3, the complete variable domain is KAGVTQTPRYLIKTRGQQVTLSCSPISGHRSVSWYQQTPGQGLQFLFEYFSETQRNKGNFPGRFSGRQFSNSRSEMNVSTLELGDSALYLCASSLWFVQYFGPGTRLTVL.

On this clonotype itself: This sequence may be a read error, since a much larger clone differs from it by one base. The CDR3 is CSARESGQGAYEQYF. For the CDR3, the DNA is TGCAGTGCTAGAGAGAGTGGGCAGGGGGCCTACGAGCAGTACTTC. This chain uses TRBV20-1 with TRBJ2-7; 7 bases are shared with TRBD1. Trimming took 0 bases from V and 2 from J; bases not matched to a gene: 7. Per the germline V gene, CDR1 is DFQATT and CDR2 is SNEGSKA (reference sequence). The CDR3 contains 15 residues.

This rearrangement joins TRBV10-3 to TRBJ2-7; 9 bases are a match to TRBD2. J gave up 4 bases and V 5 bases, and 9 bases lay outside the gene matches. Germline CDR1 is ENHRY and CDR2 is SYGVKD. The CDR3 extends over 15 amino acids. This chain's CDR3 is CAISTLAGTSYEQYF. The CDR3 coding sequence is TGTGCCATCAGTACGCTAGCGGGAACTTCGTACGAGCAGTACTTC.

This clonotype was recorded a few times. The chain carries TRBV7-2 and TRBJ2-3, with TRBD2 matching over 9 bases. Trimming cost V 4 bases and J 1 base; bases outside gene matches: 9. Germline CDR1 is SGHTA and CDR2 is FQGNSA. This CDR3 comprises 17 residues. The CDR3 DNA follows: TGTGCCAGCAGCTCCCGGGGTAGCGGGAGAGGCACAGATACGCAGTATTTT. Residues: CASSSRGSGRGTDTQYF.

The chain is built from TRBV25-1 and TRBJ1-4; a possible D gene is TRBD1 (5 bases). Germline-derived CDR1 and CDR2 are MGHDK and SYGVNS. The CDR3 is 15 residues long. V lost 2 bases to trimming and J lost 1 base, with 8 bases between them. The CDR3 DNA follows: TGTGCCAGCAGTGAACGGGGCAGAACTAATGAAAAACTGTTTTTT. It codes for CASSERGRTNEKLFF.

The sample holds many counts of this clonotype. The chain has TRBV7-2 and TRBJ2-7; D might be TRBD1 or TRBD2, each matching 5 bases. The CDR3 totals 15 residues. Trimming removed 3 bases at V and 2 bases at J, with 14 bases between. Germline-derived CDR1 and CDR2 are SGHTA and FQGNSA. CDR3 DNA sequence: TGTGCCAGCAGCTTTCTCCCGGGGCCCACCTACGAGCAGTACTTC. It codes for CASSFLPGPTYEQYF.

This clonotype has at least ten counts. This chain connects TRBV15 to TRBJ2-7; D remains ambiguous. The CDR3 runs to 14 residues. The V end lost 0 bases, the J end lost 0 bases, and 6 bases lay between the germline ends. Germline V lookup: CDR1 LNHNV, CDR2 YYDKDF (reference sequence). CDR3 nucleotides: TGTGCCACCAGCAGAGACGGTGGCTCCTACGAGCAGTACTTC. The encoded protein is CATSRDGGSYEQYF. Using reference TRBV15 and TRBJ2-7 for the parts outside the CDR3, the full variable domain is DAMVIQNPRYQVTQFGKPVTLSCSQTLNHNVMYWYQQKSSQAPKLLFHYYDKDFNNEADTPDNFQSRRPNTSFCFLDIRSPGLGDTAMYLCATSRDGGSYEQYFGPGTRLTVT.

The CDR3 sequence is CATSESTLTRARYGELFF. The CDR3 DNA follows: TGTGCCACCAGTGAGTCCACCCTTACCCGGGCCCGATACGGGGAGCTGTTTTTT. The chain links TRBV24-1 to TRBJ2-2; D is undetermined. Germline V CDR1 and CDR2: KGHDR, SFDVKD. This CDR3 is built from 18 residues. V dropped 4 bases and J dropped 7 bases, with 24 bases sitting between them.

This clonotype was observed a handful of times. The chain joins TRBV6-5 to TRBJ2-4; TRBD2 matches at 8 bases. The end of the DNA fits TRBJ2-7 better, so the J call may be wrong. Germline CDR1 is MNHEY and CDR2 is SVGAGI. The CDR3 has 16 residues. The CDR3 coding sequence is TGTGCCAGCAGTTACGGTGGTAGCGGGGTTGCCGACGAGCAGTACTTC. Amino acids: CASSYGGSGVADEQYF.

J is TRBJ2-2 and V is TRBV19; D gene ambiguous. Trimming took 7 bases from V and 2 from J, leaving 11 bases between them. This CDR3 spans 14 amino acids. The germline gives CDR1 LNHDA, CDR2 SQIVND (reference sequence). The CDR3 nucleotides are TGTGCCAGTAACCCCAATCCCAACACCGGGGAGCTGTTTTTT. It encodes CASNPNPNTGELFF.

This clonotype appeared a single time. The CDR3 nucleotides read TGTGCCAGCAGCGTAAGCGGGAGCAGCAACTACGAGCAGTACTTC. Protein sequence: CASSVSGSSNYEQYF. The chain has TRBV9 and TRBJ2-7; 8 bases line up with TRBD2. The trim removed 1 base at V and 3 bases at J, leaving 6 bases unmatched. This CDR3 is built from 15 residues. Germline loops: CDR1 SGDLS, CDR2 YYNGEE. The complete variable domain, with remaining parts taken from reference TRBV9 and TRBJ2-7, reads DSGVTQTPKHLITATGQRVTLRCSPRSGDLSVYWYQQSLDQGLQFLIQYYNGEERAKGNILERFSAQQFPDLHSELNLSSLELGDSALYFCASSVSGSSNYEQYFGPGTRLTVT.

This chain uses TRBV27 with TRBJ2-2; D is possibly TRBD1 (5 bases). The CDR3 sequence is 15 residues long. Germline CDR1 is MNHEY and CDR2 is SMNVEV (reference sequence). V was trimmed by 4 bases and J by 4 bases, leaving 13 bases between them. The CDR3 is CASSSGVRGTGELFF. The CDR3 region has the DNA TGTGCCAGCAGTTCTGGCGTTAGGGGCACCGGGGAGCTGTTTTTT.

The V and J genes are TRBV12-3 or TRBV12-4 and TRBJ2-7; TRBD2 aligns across 7 bases. There are 13 residues in the CDR3. V lost 3 bases to trimming and J lost 5 bases; unmatched junction nucleotides: 4. This CDR3 is CASSFERGNEQYF. In nucleotides, the CDR3 is TGTGCCAGCAGTTTCGAGCGGGGAAACGAGCAGTACTTC.

The CDR3: CTSGYEAGRGASDTQYF. The CDR3, as DNA: TGTACCAGCGGCTACGAGGCCGGGAGGGGGGCTTCAGATACGCAGTATTTT. The chain links TRBV7-2 to TRBJ2-3, with 8 bases that match TRBD2. The CDR3 consists of 17 residues. CDR1 and CDR2 (germline): SGHTA, FQGNSA. The V gene end was trimmed by 8 bases and the J gene end by 4 bases; junction bases not matched to a gene: 17. The variable domain in full, with the rest retrieved from reference TRBV7-2 and TRBJ2-3, is GAGVSQSPSNKVTEKGKDVELRCDPISGHTALYWYRQSLGQGLEFLIYFQGNSAPDKSGLPSDRFSAERTGGSVSTLTIQRTQQEDSAVYLCTSGYEAGRGASDTQYFGPGTRLTVL.